Each of the 18 T cell receptor beta chains below was sequenced from the same sample in a study of OX40 agonist ivuxolimab in advanced cancers. Here immunoSEQ multiplex PCR was the method, and the copy in TCRdb shows in-frame clones only, minus some. Here the sample spans more than 80,000 clones, about 90% being singletons. The sequences come from CD4+ or CD8+ T cells sorted from blood, collected in a trial of the OX40 agonist ivuxolimab. All receptors come from an adult with an advanced solid tumor such as melanoma, head and neck, liver or kidney cancer.

The chain employs TRBV4-2 and TRBJ1-4, with 7 positions matching TRBD1. With V trimmed by 9 bases and J by 2 bases, 6 bases remained unmatched. This CDR3 comprises 14 residues. The germline gives CDR1 LGHNA, CDR2 YNFKEQ. The CDR3 region is CASKQGLTNEKLFF. The CDR3 DNA is TGTGCCAGTAAACAGGGGCTGACTAATGAAAAACTGTTTTTT.

The J gene is TRBJ2-7, the V gene TRBV18, with a possible D match to TRBD1 (6 bases). The CDR3 totals 13 residues. Germline V gene sequence: CDR1 KGHSH, CDR2 LQKENI. Trimming removed 4 bases at V and 3 bases at J, with 10 bases between. The CDR3 DNA sequence: TGTGCCAGCTCACTAGGCAGGGGCTACGAGCAGTACTTC. Encoded protein: CASSLGRGYEQYF.

The chain recombines TRBV9 with TRBJ1-5; 10 bases match TRBD1. The trim removed 0 bases at V and 6 bases at J, leaving 6 bases unmatched. Germline CDR1 is SGDLS and CDR2 is YYNGEE. CDR3 length: 16 residues. The CDR3 nucleotides are TGTGCCAGCAGCGTAGACGGGACAGGGGTGGGTCAGCCCCAGCATTTT. Amino acid sequence: CASSVDGTGVGQPQHF.

This clone is a singleton in its sample. The chain uses TRBV27 and TRBJ2-7, with D unclear. The CDR3 is made up of 18 amino acids. Germline V gives CDR1 MNHEY, CDR2 SMNVEV (reference sequence). Trimming took 1 base from V and 2 from J, leaving 21 bases between them. CDR3 sequence reads: CASSLYSRRLLKTYEQYF. CDR3 DNA sequence: TGTGCCAGCAGTTTATATTCCAGACGATTACTAAAAACCTACGAGCAGTACTTC.

The chain combines TRBV15 with TRBJ1-3; the D gene is possibly TRBD1 (5 bases). This CDR3 is built from 13 residues. V was shortened by 8 bases and J by 2 bases, with 10 bases between the two germline ends. The V gene's germline CDR1 is LNHNV and CDR2 YYDKDF (reference sequence). The CDR3 DNA sequence: TGTGCCACCTCTCGGGGGGCTGGAAACACCATATATTTT. It specifies CATSRGAGNTIYF.

This clone came up once. The gene calls are TRBV5-4 and TRBJ2-2, with a weak D call TRBD1 (6 bases). V lost 4 bases and J 6 bases, leaving 13 bases between the germline ends. The germline V gene encodes CDR1 SGHNT and CDR2 YYREEE (reference sequence). CDR3 length: 14 amino acids. In DNA, the CDR3 is TGTGCCAGCAGCCCACAGGGTCCTCCCGGGGAGCTGTTTTTT. Its translation: CASSPQGPPGELFF.

The chain employs TRBV30 and TRBJ1-4; 11 nucleotides match TRBD1. Germline lookup yields CDR1 GTSNPN and CDR2 SVGIG (reference sequence). J gave up 2 bases and V 8 bases, and 10 bases lay outside the gene matches. This CDR3 has 16 residues. CDR3: CAGTPGQGVTNEKLFF. The CDR3 DNA reads as TGTGCCGGGACCCCGGGACAGGGGGTGACTAATGAAAAACTGTTTTTT.

In DNA form, the CDR3 reads TGTGCCAGCATGGCTACGTCTACGAGGGAGCAGTACTTC. This translates into CASMATSTREQYF. The V call is TRBV2, the J call TRBJ2-7; D call uncertain. From germline, CDR1 is SNHLY and CDR2 FYNNEI. The CDR3 is made up of 13 amino acids. The ends were cut back, 7 bases at V and 7 bases at J, with 17 bases in the middle.

The V call is TRBV28, the J call TRBJ2-2; 7 positions match TRBD1. The germline gives CDR1 MDHEN, CDR2 SYDVKM. CDR3 length: 14 residues. Trimming at V came to 6 bases and at J to 4 bases, leaving 5 bases not matched to a gene. The chain's CDR3 is CASSQGVTTGELFF. CDR3 DNA: TGTGCCAGCAGCCAGGGGGTGACCACCGGGGAGCTGTTTTTT.

V and J are TRBV5-6 and TRBJ2-1, with D possibly being TRBD2 (5 bases). CDR1 SGHDT and CDR2 YYEEEE come from the germline V gene. Deletions cut 4 bases from V and 2 bases from J, with 7 bases between. The CDR3 spans 13 residues. CDR3 amino acids: CASSLGTYNEQFF. CDR3 coding DNA: TGTGCCAGCAGCCTCGGGACCTACAATGAGCAGTTCTTC.

This chain uses TRBV23-1 with TRBJ2-7; unclear D gene. Being an ORF, TRBV23-1 has a function that is uncertain. V lost 2 bases, J lost 2 bases, and 13 bases lay in between. This CDR3 has 15 amino acids. CDR3 nucleotide sequence: TGCGCCAGCAGTCAACGACATCCTGACCCCTACGAGCAGTACTTC. Its protein is CASSQRHPDPYEQYF.

The chain uses TRBV5-1 and TRBJ2-5; TRBD2 agrees at 7 bases. Germline CDR1 is SGHRS and CDR2 is YFSETQ. The ends lost 3 bases at V and 0 bases at J; junction bases unmatched: 2. The CDR3 sequence is 14 residues long. CDR3 in DNA: TGCGCCAGCAGCTCGGGACTAAACCAAGAGACCCAGTACTTC. The encoded protein is CASSSGLNQETQYF.

This rearrangement joins TRBV6-5 to TRBJ2-3; a possible D gene is TRBD1 (6 bases). Germline CDR1 reads MNHEY; CDR2 reads SVGAGI. Trimming cost V 5 bases and J 4 bases, with 10 bases left between them. There are 13 residues in the CDR3. CDR3 protein: CASSRTVSDTQYF. The DNA for the CDR3 is TGTGCCAGCAGTCGGACAGTATCAGATACGCAGTATTTT.

The chain recombines TRBV12-5 with TRBJ2-6; 9 bases are a match to TRBD2. V was clipped by 2 bases and J by 0 bases; unmatched bases: 8. The CDR3 loop spans 19 amino acids. Germline assignment: CDR1 LGHNT and CDR2 FRNRAP. CDR3 nucleotides: TGTGCTAGTGGTTTGACGCGGGAGGGAGGGAGCTCTGGGGCCAACGTCCTGACTTTC. It translates to CASGLTREGGSSGANVLTF.

The chain couples TRBV18 to TRBJ2-2; 10 bases are a match to TRBD2. Germline CDR1 reads KGHSH; CDR2 reads LQKENI. CDR3 length equals 16 residues. Trimming cost V 3 bases and J 1 base; bases outside gene matches: 2. The CDR3 region is CASSPWTSGNTGELFF. The DNA for the CDR3 is TGTGCCAGCTCACCCTGGACTAGCGGGAACACCGGGGAGCTGTTTTTT.

V gene TRBV7-2 combines with J gene TRBJ2-5; TRBD2 might be the D (5 bases). The CDR3 has 14 residues. Germline V CDR1 and CDR2: SGHTA, FQGNSA. Trimming cost V 6 bases and J 1 base, with 12 bases left between them. CDR3 coding DNA: TGTGCCAGCAGTCCCAGCGGAGTCCAAGAGACCCAGTACTTC. Translating it yields CASSPSGVQETQYF.

The gene calls are TRBV10-2 and TRBJ2-7; 10 bases fit TRBD1. V lost 8 bases to trimming and J lost 6 bases; unmatched junction nucleotides: 13. This CDR3 has 15 amino acids. Looked up from germline, CDR1 is WSHSY and CDR2 is SAAADI. In DNA, the CDR3 is TGCGCCAGCGTAGACAGGGGGCTTGGGCCGGGCGAGCAGTACTTC. Its protein is CASVDRGLGPGEQYF.

V usage is TRBV6-1 and J usage is TRBJ2-1; the match to TRBD2 covers 7 bases. CDR3 length: 15 amino acids. Germline CDR1 reads MNHNS; CDR2 reads SASEGT. V dropped 4 bases and J dropped 3; count of bases not matched to a gene: 6. CDR3 sequence (DNA): TGTGCCAGCAGTGTATCAGCGGGAAGCTACAATGAGCAGTTCTTC. Its translation: CASSVSAGSYNEQFF.